This T cell receptor (beta chain) originates from a study of CD8 T cells in Susac syndrome (dated by TCRdb to the late 2010s). The study in broad terms: Repertoire sequencing was used to test whether CD8+ T cell activation and differentiation in Susac syndrome was antigen driven.

RNA was extracted using the RNeasy kit, and about 0.5 to 1 ug of the RNA was reverse transcribed with random hexamers. TCR beta CDR3 regions were amplified with the immunoSEQ multiplex PCR assay covering 54 Vbeta and 13 Jbeta segments. PCR amplification bias was corrected using a synthetic template baseline for primer optimization and computational correction. The study's own analysis went as follows. Reads were annotated to V, D and J genes according to IMGT and were analyzed with immunoSEQ Analyzer, with only productive sequences retained. Clonality was calculated as one minus the Shannon entropy normalized by log2 of the number of productive unique sequences. For each patient and control, public and private clones were evaluated among the 100 most prevalent clones. A clone was defined as Susac-specific if it was absent from the healthy and MS cohorts, from over a thousand published viral clones and from other ImmuneACCESS disease sequences. TCRdb passed the public sequencing reads through fastp at Q25 and MiXCR, retaining productive beta sequences. Rows merge per CDR3 protein into single entries with the most common DNA and genes. The V and J calls reflect TCRdb's pipeline rather than the authors' work. Recorded for this sample are 200,000 to 250,000 distinct CDR3 sequences; 95% of them occurred a single time. The ten largest clones take up roughly 0.1% of the sample.

Note on this clonotype: Its cognate antigen has yet to be identified. Base qualities are not provided; no much larger clone lies one nucleotide away.

The V end gives up 8 bases and the J end 0 bases, leaving 6 bases in the junction not matched to a gene. According to the germline V gene (reference sequence), CDR1 reads GTSNPN and CDR2 reads SVGIG. The CDR3 has 16 amino acids, counting the end cysteine and phenylalanine. Only the CDR3 DNA stays, 48 bases, in frame from base 1. The research as a whole found: The number of individuals in the TCR sequencing and HLA analysis was acknowledged as relatively small.

High-throughput TCR beta sequencing profiled peripheral blood CD8+ and CD4+ T cells from healthy donors, Susac syndrome patients and multiple sclerosis patients. Multiple sclerosis controls were treatment-naive patients with stable or active relapsing-remitting disease fulfilling revised McDonald criteria. Bulk CD8+ and CD4+ T cells were purified by magnetic negative isolation, while CD8+ TEMRA cells were enriched using FACS. Blood was collected in EDTA tubes and processed within 24 hours, with PBMCs isolated through density gradient centrifugation. PBMCs intended for TCR sequencing were cryopreserved in liquid nitrogen and thawed later in a water bath at 37 degrees C. The sorted or isolated CD4+, CD8+ and CD8+ TEMRA cells reached a purity of at least 90%.

Sequenced input: CD4+ T cells from PBMCs. The rearrangement combines TRBV30 with TRBJ2-1; the junction holds 14 bases that match TRBD2. This TCR was sampled from a human donor with multiple sclerosis. The base sequence is TGTGCCCGGACTAGCGGGAGGCTGAGCTCCTACAATGAGCAGTTCTTC. Translated, this gives CARTSGRLSSYNEQFF.